One sample yielded the 21 T cell receptor beta chains listed below, sequenced in a study of blood T cell repertoires in COVID-19. Measured with immunoSEQ multiplex PCR; TCRdb has only the in-frame clones, and not every one. The sample includes around 200,000 clones, approximately 86% seen only once; the top ten take 0.65% to 0.85%. The sequencing sample was made of peripheral blood. These receptor sequences come from a man aged 40-55 years with acute or convalescent COVID-19.

This sequence joins TRBV30 and TRBJ2-3; tentative D call: TRBD1 (6 bases). The CDR3 covers 13 residues. In germline, CDR1 is GTSNPN, CDR2 SVGIG (reference sequence). Trimming stripped 5 bases from V and 0 bases from J, with 9 bases between. DNA for the CDR3: TGTGCCTGGGTAACAGGGAGCACAGATACGCAGTATTTT. This gives the protein CAWVTGSTDTQYF.

This chain uses TRBV5-1 with TRBJ2-1; no definite D call. The CDR3 loop spans 13 amino acids. V was pared by 0 bases and J by 6 bases, with 7 bases between. From germline, CDR1 is SGHRS and CDR2 YFSETQ. This CDR3 reads CASSLATGNEQFF. The CDR3 nucleotides are TGCGCCAGCAGCTTGGCAACCGGCAATGAGCAGTTCTTC.

The chain carries TRBV11-2 and TRBJ1-3; D is unresolved. Germline CDR1 is SGHAT and CDR2 is FQNNGV. The CDR3 is made up of 16 amino acids. The ends were cut back, 3 bases at V and 2 bases at J, with 14 bases in the middle. This chain's CDR3 is CASSLGGMVAGNTIYF. CDR3 DNA sequence: TGTGCCAGCAGCTTGGGAGGGATGGTAGCTGGAAACACCATATATTTT.

This chain connects TRBV2 to TRBJ2-1; the match to TRBD2 covers 8 bases. This CDR3 region has 13 residues. With V trimmed by 9 bases and J by 6 bases, 7 bases remained unmatched. Germline lookup yields CDR1 SNHLY and CDR2 FYNNEI. CDR3 sequence (DNA): TGTGCCAGTCGAGCGGGAGTAAGCAATGAGCAGTTCTTC. Protein: CASRAGVSNEQFF.

This clone was seen a single time. V usage is TRBV9 and J usage is TRBJ1-1; 12 nucleotides line up with TRBD1. Trimming cost V 2 bases and J 1 base; bases outside gene matches: 3. The CDR3 contains 16 residues. The germline CDR1 and CDR2 sequences are SGDLS and YYNGEE. The CDR3 DNA reads TGTGCCAGCAGCGTGGGACAGGGGGCAGGGAACACTGAAGCTTTCTTT. It codes for CASSVGQGAGNTEAFF. Combining the CDR3 with reference TRBV9 and TRBJ1-1 gives the whole variable domain DSGVTQTPKHLITATGQRVTLRCSPRSGDLSVYWYQQSLDQGLQFLIQYYNGEERAKGNILERFSAQQFPDLHSELNLSSLELGDSALYFCASSVGQGAGNTEAFFGQGTRLTVV.

The gene calls are TRBV7-3 and TRBJ2-1; 12 bases align to TRBD2. V lost 3 bases, J lost 7 bases, and 1 base stayed unmatched. Germline V CDR1 and CDR2: SGHTA, FQGTGA. CDR3 length: 14 amino acids. The DNA of the CDR3 is TGTGCCAGCAGCTTCCTAGCGGGGGGGAATGAGCAGTTCTTC. This encodes CASSFLAGGNEQFF.

The chain recombines TRBV4-1 with TRBJ2-7, with 7 bases aligning to TRBD1. The germline V gene has CDR1 MGHRA and CDR2 YSYEKL. V shed 4 bases, J shed 8 bases, and the junction held 11 bases outside the gene matches. The CDR3 loop spans 14 amino acids. CDR3 DNA: TGCGCCAGCAGCCTTGGTAGGGAGACAGGGAAGCAGTACTTC. Amino acids: CASSLGRETGKQYF.

This clone was observed a single time. The rearrangement links TRBV6-4 to TRBJ1-5; D perhaps matches TRBD1 (5 bases). CDR3 length: 17 amino acids. V was cut by 4 bases and J by 4 bases, with 20 bases left in between. Germline V gene data show CDR1 as MRHNA and CDR2 as SNTAGT. The CDR3 bases are TGTGCCAGCAGTGCCTTCGACGACAGTCCCCCTAATCAGCCCCAGCATTTT. Protein product: CASSAFDDSPPNQPQHF.

The chain uses TRBV13 and TRBJ1-2; D is possibly TRBD1 (6 bases). Per germline, CDR1 PRHDT and CDR2 FYEKMQ (reference sequence). This CDR3 comprises 15 residues. V was shortened by 5 bases and J by 2 bases, with 15 bases between the two germline ends. CDR3 loop: CASSTTGFLNYGYTF. The CDR3 nucleotides are TGTGCCAGCAGCACAACAGGGTTCTTGAACTATGGCTACACCTTC.

CDR3 protein: CASSSLAGGPFTGEQFF. The CDR3 nucleotides read TGTGCCAGCAGTTCACTAGCGGGAGGGCCCTTTACAGGGGAGCAGTTCTTC. The chain is built from TRBV7-8 and TRBJ2-1; 13 nucleotides line up with TRBD2. The V gene end was trimmed by 6 bases and the J gene end by 10 bases; junction bases not matched to a gene: 15. Germline V gene data show CDR1 as SGHVS and CDR2 as FQNEAQ. The CDR3 sequence is 17 residues long.

The chain uses TRBV6-1 and TRBJ2-2, with 8 bases fitting TRBD1. J was trimmed by 0 bases and V by 0 bases; bases with no gene match: 6. CDR3 length: 18 amino acids. Germline CDR1 reads MNHNS; CDR2 reads SASEGT. CDR3 nucleotides: TGTGCCAGCAGTGAAGCGTCAGGGGGCATCGCGAACACCGGGGAGCTGTTTTTT. It translates to CASSEASGGIANTGELFF.

The rearrangement uses TRBV4-2 and TRBJ2-2; D is ambiguous. Trimming left V 3 bases short and J 8 bases short, with 13 bases between. Germline CDR1 and CDR2: LGHNA and YNFKEQ. The CDR3 length is 14 residues. DNA of the CDR3: TGTGCCAGCAGCCATCCAGGTTCAACTGGGGAGCTGTTTTTT. Its translation is CASSHPGSTGELFF.

The chain couples TRBV27 to TRBJ2-7; 14 bases match TRBD2. Germline V gives CDR1 MNHEY, CDR2 SMNVEV (reference sequence). V lost 4 bases, J lost 4 bases, and 6 bases stayed unmatched. The CDR3 is made up of 16 amino acids. CDR3 loop: CASSSRTSGRIYEQYF. For the CDR3, the DNA is TGTGCCAGCAGTTCTCGGACTAGCGGGAGGATATACGAGCAGTACTTC.

V usage is TRBV6-5 and J usage is TRBJ2-7; 10 nucleotides align to TRBD2. The CDR3 runs 13 residues. Unmatched junction bases numbered 3, after V lost 6 bases and J lost 4 bases. Germline V gene lookup returns CDR1 MNHEY and CDR2 SVGAGI. CDR3 protein: CASSQLAGYEQYF. In nucleotides, the CDR3 is TGTGCCAGCAGCCAACTAGCGGGGTACGAGCAGTACTTC.

V usage is TRBV18 and J usage is TRBJ2-4, with 8 bases matching TRBD2. The germline gives CDR1 KGHSH, CDR2 LQKENI. V was clipped by 0 bases and J by 1 base; unmatched bases: 11. The CDR3 contains 19 residues. CDR3 bases: TGTGCCAGCTCACCACCCAGCGGGAGCTTGATGTACGCCAAAAACATTCAGTACTTC. Its protein product is CASSPPSGSLMYAKNIQYF.

In DNA form, the CDR3 reads TGTGCCAGCACGGGGACAGGGATATACGAGCAGTACTTC. Its protein product is CASTGTGIYEQYF. This chain joins TRBV6-5 and TRBJ2-7, with TRBD1 matching over 9 bases. Losses at the gene ends were 7 bases for V and 4 bases for J; bases not matched to a gene: 5. Per germline, CDR1 MNHEY and CDR2 SVGAGI. The CDR3 is 13 residues long.

The rearrangement joins TRBV5-4 to TRBJ2-5; D may be TRBD1 (6 bases). CDR3 length: 16 residues. The germline V gene encodes CDR1 SGHNT and CDR2 YYREEE (reference sequence). The V and J ends lost 0 bases and 1 base respectively, with 13 bases between them. CDR3 amino acids: CASSLGRGLVQETQYF. The CDR3 bases are TGTGCCAGCAGCTTGGGCAGGGGATTGGTCCAAGAGACCCAGTACTTC. The whole variable domain, filled in from reference TRBV5-4 and TRBJ2-5, reads ETGVTQSPTHLIKTRGQQVTLRCSSQSGHNTVSWYQQALGQGPQFIFQYYREEENGRGNFPPRFSGLQFPNYSSELNVNALELDDSALYLCASSLGRGLVQETQYFGPGTRLLVL.

J is TRBJ1-4 and V is TRBV6-5; D remains ambiguous. Germline CDR1 reads MNHEY; CDR2 reads SVGAGI. The CDR3 loop spans 11 amino acids. V lost 7 bases to trimming and J lost 8 bases, with 8 bases between them. The CDR3 region is CASTEREKLFF. CDR3 bases: TGTGCCAGCACCGAGAGAGAAAAACTGTTTTTT.

V and J are TRBV3-1 (or the pseudogene TRBV3-2) and TRBJ2-7, with TRBD1 matching 9 bases. The CDR3 runs to 15 residues. The trim removed 8 bases at V and 2 bases at J, leaving 10 bases unmatched. Per germline, CDR1 LGHDT and CDR2 YNNKEL (reference sequence). The CDR3 DNA sequence: TGTGCCAGCGCCGTGGGGACAGGGTGGGCCTACGAGCAGTACTTC. Translated: CASAVGTGWAYEQYF.

The chain combines TRBV5-1 with TRBJ1-5; TRBD1 is a possible D gene (6 bases). In germline, CDR1 is SGHRS, CDR2 YFSETQ. Trimming pared 0 bases from V and 4 bases from J, leaving 11 bases between. This CDR3 contains 15 residues. CDR3 residues: CASSLGTGSNQPQHF. CDR3 nucleotide sequence: TGCGCCAGCAGCTTGGGCACAGGGTCAAATCAGCCCCAGCATTTT.

The rearrangement links TRBV18 to TRBJ2-5, with 8 bases matching TRBD2. CDR1 is KGHSH, CDR2 LQKENI, per germline. The CDR3 sequence is 15 residues long. Trimming took 0 bases from V and 5 from J; bases not matched to a gene: 5. DNA of the CDR3: TGTGCCAGCTCACCACCGACGCCGGGGGGGGAGACCCAGTACTTC. This codes for CASSPPTPGGETQYF.